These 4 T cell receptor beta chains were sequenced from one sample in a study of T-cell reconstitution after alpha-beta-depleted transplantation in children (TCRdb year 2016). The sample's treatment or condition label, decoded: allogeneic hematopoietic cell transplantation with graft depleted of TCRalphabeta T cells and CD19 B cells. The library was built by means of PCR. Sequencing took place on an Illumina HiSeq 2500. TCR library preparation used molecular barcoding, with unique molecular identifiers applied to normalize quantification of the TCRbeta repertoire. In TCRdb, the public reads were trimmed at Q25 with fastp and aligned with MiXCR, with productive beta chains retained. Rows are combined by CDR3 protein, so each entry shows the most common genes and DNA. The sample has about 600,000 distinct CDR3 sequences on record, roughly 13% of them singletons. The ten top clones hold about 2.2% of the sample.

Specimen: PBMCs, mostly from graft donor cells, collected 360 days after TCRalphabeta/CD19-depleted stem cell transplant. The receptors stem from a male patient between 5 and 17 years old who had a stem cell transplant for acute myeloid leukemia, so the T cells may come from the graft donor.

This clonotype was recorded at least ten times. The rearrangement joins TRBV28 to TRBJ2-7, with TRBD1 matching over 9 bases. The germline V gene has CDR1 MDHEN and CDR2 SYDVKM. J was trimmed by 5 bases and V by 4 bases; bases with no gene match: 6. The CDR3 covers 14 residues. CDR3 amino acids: CASSSTGGEDEQYF. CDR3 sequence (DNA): TGTGCCAGCAGTTCTACAGGGGGCGAGGACGAGCAGTACTTC.

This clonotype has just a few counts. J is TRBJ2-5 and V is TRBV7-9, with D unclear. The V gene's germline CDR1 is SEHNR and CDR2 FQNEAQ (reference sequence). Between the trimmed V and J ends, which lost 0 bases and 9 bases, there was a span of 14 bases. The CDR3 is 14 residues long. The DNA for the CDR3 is TGTGCCAGCAGCTTAGCGATGGTCACTACGGCCCAGTACTTC. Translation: CASSLAMVTTAQYF.

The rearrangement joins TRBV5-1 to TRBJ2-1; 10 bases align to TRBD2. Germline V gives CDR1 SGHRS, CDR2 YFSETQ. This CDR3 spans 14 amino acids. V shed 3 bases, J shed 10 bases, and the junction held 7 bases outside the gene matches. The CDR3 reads CASSSSGRASEQFF. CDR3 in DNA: TGCGCCAGCAGCTCCAGCGGGAGGGCCTCGGAGCAGTTCTTC.

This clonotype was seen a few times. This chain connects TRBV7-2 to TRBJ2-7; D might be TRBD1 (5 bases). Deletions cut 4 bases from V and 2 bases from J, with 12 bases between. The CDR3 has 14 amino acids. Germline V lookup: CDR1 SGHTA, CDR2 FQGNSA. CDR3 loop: CASSSDDRPYEQYF. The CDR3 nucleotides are TGTGCCAGCAGCTCAGATGACAGACCCTACGAGCAGTACTTC.